The 2 T cell receptor beta chains presented below share a single source sample, sequenced in a study of T cell clonality in common variable immunodeficiency. General observations from the study: Common variable immunodeficiency TCR beta sequences reportedly had fewer deletions and N-nucleotide insertions.

No antigen is known for these receptors. Sequenced by immunoSEQ multiplex PCR; TCRdb stores in-frame clones only, minus some. The data show tens of thousands of clones, with none appearing a single time. The sample was peripheral blood mononuclear cells. The receptors stem from a human donor with common variable immunodeficiency.

Worth noting for this clone: With the read ending 3 residues before the CDR3 end, the germline J gene is used to fill in that end. The chain is built from TRBV30 and TRBJ2-7; no firm D call. This CDR3 region has 11 residues. V gave up 2 bases and J gave up 5 bases, with 7 bases separating them. CDR1 and CDR2 from the germline V gene are GTSNPN and SVGIG (reference sequence). The part of the CDR3 DNA that was read is TGTGCCTGGAGTCCCGTTGACGAG. Its protein is CAWSPVDE. Given in full, the CDR3 is CAWSPVDEQYF. Full variable domain (missing parts from reference TRBV30 and TRBJ2-7): SQTIHQWPATLVQPVGSPLSLECTVEGTSNPNLYWYRQAAGRGLQLLFYSVGIGQISSEVPQNLSASRPQDRQFILSSKKLLLSDSGFYLCAWSPVDEQYFGPGTRLTVT.

For this clone: The read halts 3 residues ahead of the CDR3 end, with the missing end drawn from the germline J gene. The V call is TRBV7-8, the J call TRBJ1-1; 7 bases map to TRBD1. The CDR3 contains 14 residues. Germline CDR1 and CDR2: SGHVS and FQNEAQ. V was clipped by 5 bases and J by 1 base; unmatched bases: 4. CDR3 region: CASSQRGRNTEAFF. The DNA read from the CDR3 is TGTGCCAGCAGCCAGAGGGGGCGGAACACTGAA.